A selection of T cell receptor beta chains follows, all from one sample in a study of CXCR3-negative and CXCR3-positive naive CD8 T cells. TCRdb re-called the 5' RACE reads and gives one entry per CDR3 protein, without DNA. The sample table includes roughly 89,000 distinct CDR3 sequences. The sequenced material came from naive CXCR3- CD8+ T cells from blood. These receptors all stem from a human donor in good health. Some clones in this sample may be carry-over from other donors' samples. The CDR3 runs from the conserved cysteine through the conserved F or W.

CDR3: CASSQGQGNEQFF; J: TRBJ2-1; V: TRBV4-1
CDR3: CSVEWDRAYNEQFF; J: TRBJ2-1; V: TRBV29-1
CDR3: CASSLHRGPGELFF; J: TRBJ2-2; V: TRBV14
CDR3: CASSLERIAAEQFF; J: TRBJ2-1; V: TRBV3-1
CDR3: CSVEGSGTSDYEQYF; J: TRBJ2-7; V: TRBV29-1
CDR3: CASSPALENEKLFF; J: TRBJ1-4; V: TRBV7-8
CDR3: CASSLADRVNEQYF; J: TRBJ2-7; V: TRBV27
CDR3: CASSYYLYNEQFF; J: TRBJ2-1; V: TRBV6-2/TRBV6-3
CDR3: CASSLGVPEAFF; J: TRBJ1-1; V: TRBV7-6
CDR3: CASSLPIVTGDNGLYEQYF; J: TRBJ2-7; V: TRBV7-2
CDR3: CASSNGLAGAYEQYF; J: TRBJ2-7; V: TRBV6-2/TRBV6-3
CDR3: CSVEDFRQVPDTQYF; J: TRBJ2-3; V: TRBV29-1
CDR3: CAWSVLGTALPNTEAFF; J: TRBJ1-1; V: TRBV30
CDR3: CSVGGVGEGYSYNEQFF; J: TRBJ2-1; V: TRBV29-1
CDR3: CASSLHRDTQYF; J: TRBJ2-3; V: TRBV28
CDR3: CASSNLAGGLYNEQFF; J: TRBJ2-1; V: TRBV7-3
CDR3: CASSLCEASRHQETQYF; J: TRBJ2-5; V: TRBV7-2
CDR3: CASSPGTSGSGSYNEQFF; J: TRBJ2-1; V: TRBV18
CDR3: CASSVASGSETQYF; J: TRBJ2-5; V: TRBV9
CDR3: CAYRNEDTQYF; J: TRBJ2-3; V: TRBV11-2
CDR3: CASSPAGTGYNIQYF; J: TRBJ2-4; V: TRBV7-9
CDR3: CASSSGRGNYGYTF; J: TRBJ1-2; V: TRBV5-1
CDR3: CASSLITGHTQYF; J: TRBJ2-3; V: TRBV7-9
CDR3: CAISESREGHEQYF; J: TRBJ2-7; V: TRBV10-3
CDR3: CAISESPGLAGPYNEQFF; J: TRBJ2-1; V: TRBV10-3
CDR3: CSARMWETQYF; J: TRBJ2-5; V: TRBV29-1
CDR3: CASSSLGPTDTQYF; J: TRBJ2-3; V: TRBV11-2
CDR3: CATSDGQNNEQFF; J: TRBJ2-1; V: TRBV24-1
CDR3: CSVESPAGDEQFF; J: TRBJ2-1; V: TRBV29-1
CDR3: CASSLESSGGAWDEQFF; J: TRBJ2-1; V: TRBV5-1
CDR3: CASSSAGSNQPQDF; J: TRBJ1-5; V: TRBV6-5
CDR3: CASSQDPLGANEQYF; J: TRBJ2-7; V: TRBV4-3
CDR3: CASSVVGTGNDEQYF; J: TRBJ2-7; V: TRBV9
CDR3: CASSPAGANVLTF; J: TRBJ2-6; V: TRBV11-2
CDR3: CASSPLGVRTTDTQYF; J: TRBJ2-3; V: TRBV7-6
CDR3: CASSFRTNTEAFF; J: TRBJ1-1; V: TRBV27
CDR3: CASSLGDSPGEEQFF; J: TRBJ2-1; V: TRBV12-3/TRBV12-4
CDR3: CASSPLAGVDQETQYF; J: TRBJ2-5; V: TRBV6-2/TRBV6-3
CDR3: CSVEASYEQYF; J: TRBJ2-7; V: TRBV29-1
CDR3: CASSPLLAGASWEQFF; J: TRBJ2-1; V: TRBV7-9
CDR3: CASKSGTSGYNEQFF; J: TRBJ2-1; V: TRBV2
CDR3: CASSARLAGGPIDEQFF; J: TRBJ2-1; V: TRBV5-1
CDR3: CASSPGLAGGVIDIQYF; J: TRBJ2-4; V: TRBV4-1
CDR3: CASSQIGIYNEQFF; J: TRBJ2-1; V: TRBV5-6
CDR3: CASTPAGNTYNEQFF; J: TRBJ2-1; V: TRBV19
CDR3: CASTLGTDGAYEQYF; J: TRBJ2-7; V: TRBV28
CDR3: CASSQDPLTGAGNTIYF; J: TRBJ1-3; V: TRBV4-2